This T cell receptor beta chain was identified during a study of T-cell memory formation after mild COVID-19. Via MiXCR, TCRdb re-called the 5' RACE reads, giving one row per CDR3 protein. Of about 260,000 distinct CDR3 sequences in the sample, approximately 16% were seen once. The junction had 5 bases not matched to a gene; V was cut back by 2 bases and J by 1 base. The germline V gene has CDR1 SGHRS and CDR2 YFSETQ. This CDR3 contains 16 residues. This clonotype was observed a handful of times. Sample: PBMCs or a T cell subset sorted from them (not recorded which). The chain carries TRBV5-1 and TRBJ2-5; 10 bases agree with TRBD2. The sequence was obtained from a man aged 18 to 35 who had mild COVID-19 (a few samples of this study predate the infection). Cell type and time point are not known. CDR3 in amino acids: CASSFSSGGLQETQYF. Here the CDR3 DNA reads TGCGCCAGCAGCTTCTCTAGCGGGGGCCTCCAAGAGACCCAGTACTTC.